This passage covers 26 T cell receptor beta chains from one sample sequenced in a study of post-analysis software for immune sequencing data. Study-level points and caveats: With TRBV5-6, TRBV5-1 and TRBV20-1 included, about five TRBV segments were more frequent in patients than in controls.

These receptors lack a known antigen. Unique molecular identifiers tagged the TCR beta cDNA libraries. Using its own MiXCR run on the PCR reads, TCRdb lists one record per CDR3 protein. The sample shows 740,000 or so distinct CDR3 sequences, around 53% of them seen only once. The sample consisted of blood. Receptor source: a girl aged 5-17 years with multiple sclerosis.

The chain couples TRBV5-1 to TRBJ2-7, with TRBD1 identical over 9 bases. The J segment lost 6 bases and the V segment lost 4 bases, leaving 8 bases of the junction unmatched. Germline loops: CDR1 SGHRS, CDR2 YFSETQ. This CDR3 is built from 14 residues. The CDR3 spells CASSRGQGGREQYF. CDR3 in DNA: TGCGCCAGCAGCCGGGGACAGGGTGGACGCGAGCAGTACTTC. The entire variable domain, with the rest obtained from reference TRBV5-1 and TRBJ2-7, is as follows: KAGVTQTPRYLIKTRGQQVTLSCSPISGHRSVSWYQQTPGQGLQFLFEYFSETQRNKGNFPGRFSGRQFSNSRSEMNVSTLELGDSALYLCASSRGQGGREQYFGPGTRLTVT.

This clonotype has more than one count but fewer than ten. The chain is built from TRBV24-1 and TRBJ2-7; 9 bases map to TRBD1. This CDR3 has 16 amino acids. With V trimmed by 2 bases and J by 0 bases, 4 bases remained unmatched. Germline assignment: CDR1 KGHDR and CDR2 SFDVKD. The CDR3 sequence: CATSDSGTGPSYEQYF. CDR3 DNA: TGTGCCACCAGTGATTCCGGGACAGGGCCCTCCTACGAGCAGTACTTC.

This chain uses TRBV10-3 with TRBJ1-5; D perhaps matches TRBD1 (5 bases). The length of the CDR3 is 18 residues. Germline CDR1 is ENHRY and CDR2 is SYGVKD. V shed 10 bases and J shed 4 bases, with 29 bases lying between them. The CDR3 reads CATSGFRLTEGLNQPQHF. The CDR3 DNA reads TGTGCCACCTCAGGTTTCCGACTCACAGAGGGACTTAATCAGCCCCAGCATTTT.

This clonotype has more than one count but fewer than ten. V and J are TRBV10-3 and TRBJ2-3; D gene ambiguous. The germline V gene has CDR1 ENHRY and CDR2 SYGVKD. The CDR3 loop spans 16 amino acids. V gave up 3 bases and J gave up 4 bases, with 17 bases separating them. The chain's CDR3 is CAISDRTKRMADTQYF. The DNA of the CDR3 is TGTGCCATCAGTGACCGGACCAAGAGGATGGCAGATACGCAGTATTTT.

A remark on this clonotype: At one boundary the junction diverges from the germline segment, which might be a read error. The chain couples TRBV4-2 to TRBJ2-7; TRBD2 agrees at 7 bases. The germline V gene encodes CDR1 LGHNA and CDR2 YNFKEQ. CDR3 length: 15 residues. Here the CDR3 reads CASSKERGLTYEQYF. CDR3 in DNA: TGTGCCAGCAGCAAAGAGCGGGGCCTAACCTACGAGCAGTACTTC.

The rearrangement joins TRBV12-3 or TRBV12-4 to TRBJ2-4, with TRBD2 identical over 10 bases. The closer fit of TRBJ2-7 to the DNA end suggests the J call may be wrong. The CDR3 sequence is 13 residues long. The chain's CDR3 is CASTPAGGNEQYF. As DNA, the CDR3 is TGTGCCAGCACCCCAGCGGGAGGGAACGAGCAGTACTTC.

This clonotype was seen a few times. V is TRBV6-1 and J is TRBJ2-1; TRBD2 agrees at 10 bases. The ends lost 6 bases at V and 3 bases at J; junction bases unmatched: 8. The CDR3 extends over 16 amino acids. Germline lookup yields CDR1 MNHNS and CDR2 SASEGT. This CDR3 is CASSALTSGIYNEQFF. DNA of the CDR3: TGTGCCAGCAGCGCACTAACTAGCGGGATCTACAATGAGCAGTTCTTC.

The chain recombines TRBV30 with TRBJ2-7; D possibly corresponds to TRBD1 (6 bases). Trimming took off 5 bases at V and 6 bases at J, with 17 bases between the two ends. Germline lookup yields CDR1 GTSNPN and CDR2 SVGIG (reference sequence). The CDR3 sequence is 13 residues long. The CDR3 loop reads CAWVTDGRGEQYF. The CDR3, as DNA: TGTGCCTGGGTCACGGATGGCAGGGGCGAGCAGTACTTC.

The chain employs TRBV4-1 and TRBJ2-7; 7 bases line up with TRBD1. The CDR3 sequence is 15 residues long. J was trimmed by 0 bases and V by 8 bases; bases with no gene match: 10. Germline lookup yields CDR1 MGHRA and CDR2 YSYEKL. The CDR3 protein is CASSTGTASSYEQYF. The CDR3 DNA reads TGCGCCAGCTCCACCGGGACAGCAAGCTCCTACGAGCAGTACTTC.

The J gene is TRBJ2-5, the V gene TRBV20-1; 8 bases match TRBD2. This CDR3 contains 15 residues. The germline CDR1 and CDR2 sequences are DFQATT and SNEGSKA (reference sequence). V lost 6 bases to trimming and J lost 2 bases; unmatched junction nucleotides: 11. Here the CDR3 reads CSAEWGGRLQETQYF. The CDR3, as DNA: TGCAGTGCCGAATGGGGCGGGAGGCTTCAAGAGACCCAGTACTTC.

The rearrangement joins TRBV6-2 or TRBV6-3 to TRBJ1-2, with D possibly being TRBD1 (6 bases). Deletions cut 9 bases from V and 8 bases from J, with 10 bases between. Per the germline V gene, CDR1 is MNHEY and CDR2 is SVGEGT. CDR3 length equals 10 residues. The CDR3 sequence: CASRDTGYTF. The CDR3 DNA is TGTGCCAGTCGGGACACGGGCTACACCTTC.

This clonotype was picked up a small number of times. The chain has TRBV7-9 and TRBJ1-2; D is undetermined. CDR1 SEHNR and CDR2 FQNEAQ come from the germline V gene (reference sequence). The CDR3 totals 15 residues. The V gene lost 2 bases and the J gene lost 1 base, with 11 bases spanning the gap. The CDR3, as DNA: TGTGCCAGCAGCTTAATTCCGGGAAATAACTATGGCTACACCTTC. As protein: CASSLIPGNNYGYTF. The entire variable domain, with the rest obtained from reference TRBV7-9 and TRBJ1-2, is as follows: DTGVSQNPRHKITKRGQNVTFRCDPISEHNRLYWYRQTLGQGPEFLTYFQNEAQLEKSRLLSDRFSAERPKGSFSTLEIQRTEQGDSAMYLCASSLIPGNNYGYTFGSGTRLTVV.

The rearrangement uses TRBV6-6 and TRBJ1-2, with D hard to call. The CDR3 has 17 amino acids. The ends were cut back, 5 bases at V and 6 bases at J, with 25 bases in the middle. CDR1 and CDR2 from the germline V gene are MNHNY and SVGAGI (reference sequence). Here the CDR3 reads CASSPVSPSREGDGYTF. The CDR3 DNA reads as TGTGCCAGCAGTCCCGTGAGTCCCTCAAGGGAGGGCGATGGCTACACCTTC.

The genes are TRBV20-1 and TRBJ2-7; TRBD2 is a possible D gene (5 bases). Germline V lookup: CDR1 DFQATT, CDR2 SNEGSKA (reference sequence). CDR3 size: 15 residues. V lost 5 bases to trimming and J lost 2 bases, with 19 bases between them. CDR3 loop: CSAPGSAADPYEQYF. The CDR3 nucleotides read TGCAGTGCTCCGGGGTCAGCTGCAGACCCCTACGAGCAGTACTTC.

As for this clonotype: The junction departs from germline at one end; a sequencing error may be responsible. The CDR3 spells CASSLVAGTTGELFF. The CDR3 DNA is TGCGCCAGTAGCTTGGTGGCAGGAACTACTGGGGAGCTGTTTTTT. The chain joins TRBV5-1 to TRBJ2-2; D is unclear. There are 15 residues in the CDR3. The germline CDR1 and CDR2 sequences are SGHRS and YFSETQ.

V and J are TRBV12-3 or TRBV12-4 and TRBJ2-6, with a weak D call TRBD2 (6 bases). The CDR3 is 20 amino acids. Trimming took 2 bases from V and 0 from J, leaving 20 bases between them. This CDR3 reads CASSLMLLGGEGSGANVLTF. Written as DNA, the CDR3 is TGTGCCAGCAGTTTAATGCTTCTCGGGGGAGAAGGCTCTGGGGCCAACGTCCTGACTTTC.

There are a few counts of this clonotype. The chain links TRBV29-1 to TRBJ2-7, with 9 bases that match TRBD1. V shed 6 bases, J shed 5 bases, and the junction held 11 bases outside the gene matches. The CDR3 runs to 14 residues. The germline V gene has CDR1 SQVTM and CDR2 ANQGSEA. DNA of the CDR3: TGCAGCGTAGCAACCGGGACAGGGTTGAACGAGCAGTACTTC. Amino acid sequence: CSVATGTGLNEQYF.

This clonotype was seen a handful of times. The rearrangement uses TRBV10-3 and TRBJ2-1; 7 bases line up with TRBD1. CDR1 and CDR2 from the germline V gene are ENHRY and SYGVKD. This CDR3 is built from 14 residues. The J segment lost 4 bases and the V segment lost 6 bases, leaving 6 bases of the junction unmatched. DNA of the CDR3: TGTGCCATCAGGAAGGGGGCACAGTACAATGAGCAGTTCTTC. It translates to CAIRKGAQYNEQFF.

This chain connects TRBV7-2 to TRBJ2-3; D possibly corresponds to TRBD2 (6 bases). CDR1 SGHTA and CDR2 FQGNSA come from the germline V gene. V lost 5 bases to trimming and J lost 0 bases, with 12 bases between them. The CDR3 loop spans 15 amino acids. The DNA of the CDR3 is TGTGCCAGCAGCCGCGACGGGAGAAGCACAGATACGCAGTATTTT. Translated: CASSRDGRSTDTQYF.

This sequence joins TRBV2 and TRBJ2-3; 9 positions match TRBD1. V shed 8 bases and J 9 bases; nucleotides not matched to a gene: 6. CDR1 SNHLY and CDR2 FYNNEI come from the germline V gene. CDR3 length: 12 residues. The CDR3 region is CASGTGYETQYF. The CDR3 DNA reads TGTGCCAGCGGGACAGGGTACGAGACGCAGTATTTT.

The chain uses TRBV20-1 and TRBJ1-2; no clear D gene. This CDR3 spans 14 amino acids. The V gene lost 0 bases and the J gene lost 0 bases, with 8 bases spanning the gap. CDR1 and CDR2 (germline): DFQATT, SNEGSKA (reference sequence). The CDR3: CSAREGTSNYGYTF. The CDR3 nucleotides are TGCAGTGCTAGAGAGGGCACCTCTAACTATGGCTACACCTTC.

This clonotype was seen more than once but under ten times. The chain uses TRBV10-3 and TRBJ2-5; D gene ambiguous. CDR3 length: 14 amino acids. Trimming removed 5 bases at V and 7 bases at J, with 17 bases between. CDR1 and CDR2 from the germline V gene are ENHRY and SYGVKD. The CDR3 spells CAISNIESTGTQYF. For the CDR3, the DNA is TGTGCCATCAGTAATATAGAATCCACGGGGACCCAGTACTTC.

The chain employs TRBV20-1 and TRBJ2-7; TRBD2 matches at 14 bases. Trimming removed 3 bases from V and 4 bases from J; junction bases left unmatched: 5. The germline CDR1 and CDR2 sequences are DFQATT and SNEGSKA (reference sequence). This CDR3 is 15 amino acids long. CDR3 amino acids: CSASGTSGSGYEQYF. The CDR3 bases are TGCAGTGCTAGTGGGACTAGCGGGAGTGGTTACGAGCAGTACTTC.

The V and J genes are TRBV20-1 and TRBJ2-4, with D possibly matching TRBD1 (6 bases). The CDR3 totals 15 residues. V was trimmed by 7 bases and J by 0 bases, leaving 16 bases between them. The germline CDR1 and CDR2 sequences are DFQATT and SNEGSKA (reference sequence). The CDR3 bases are TGCAGTGGAAAAGTAGGGACACTAGCCAAAAACATTCAGTACTTC. Residues: CSGKVGTLAKNIQYF.

This clonotype came up a few times. The chain couples TRBV28 to TRBJ1-5; D is uncertain. V gave up 3 bases and J gave up 0 bases, with 6 bases separating them. Germline values: CDR1 MDHEN, CDR2 SYDVKM. The CDR3 runs to 14 residues. In DNA, the CDR3 is TGTGCCAGCAGTTTCCCCACTAGCAATCAGCCCCAGCATTTT. It codes for CASSFPTSNQPQHF.

J is TRBJ2-3 and V is TRBV12-5, with 10 bases that match TRBD2. In germline, CDR1 is LGHNT, CDR2 FRNRAP. Germline trimming cut 7 bases from V and 2 bases from J; bases unmatched to any gene: 9. The CDR3 length is 16 residues. In DNA, the CDR3 is TGTGCTAGTGCCTACCCAGCGGGGGGGTACACAGATACGCAGTATTTT. Protein product: CASAYPAGGYTDTQYF.